This T cell receptor beta chain was captured by sequencing in a study of cytomegalovirus exposure and HLA in healthy donors. Findings and caveats of the study: Prior analysis indicated that the majority of TCR beta V segments exhibited productivity approximately 87% or approximately 30% of the time. Roughly even sequencing depth across donors was the assumption behind the presence/absence analyses. A link between a missense DCLRE1C variant and TCR beta V- and J-gene trimming emerged from a later analysis.

The study ran its PCR with 60 Vbeta and 13 Jbeta primers. Profiling relied on immunoSEQ multiplex PCR, and the TCRdb table lists in-frame clones only, not all of them. In the table there are about 270,000 clones, about nine tenths of which are singletons. The V and J ends lost 4 bases and 2 bases respectively, with 15 bases between them. Per germline, CDR1 SGHVS and CDR2 FQNEAQ. This CDR3 is 15 amino acids long. For this clone: Its target is not known.

Sampled while nominally healthy, donors likely had unrecorded immune exposures. Sequences were obtained from PBMCs. The TCR comes from a man in his forties in good health and CMV-seropositive. The genes are TRBV7-8 and TRBJ2-7; D uncertain. The CDR3 sequence: CASSSQDAVAYEQYF. DNA for the CDR3: TGTGCCAGCAGCTCTCAAGATGCCGTAGCCTACGAGCAGTACTTC.